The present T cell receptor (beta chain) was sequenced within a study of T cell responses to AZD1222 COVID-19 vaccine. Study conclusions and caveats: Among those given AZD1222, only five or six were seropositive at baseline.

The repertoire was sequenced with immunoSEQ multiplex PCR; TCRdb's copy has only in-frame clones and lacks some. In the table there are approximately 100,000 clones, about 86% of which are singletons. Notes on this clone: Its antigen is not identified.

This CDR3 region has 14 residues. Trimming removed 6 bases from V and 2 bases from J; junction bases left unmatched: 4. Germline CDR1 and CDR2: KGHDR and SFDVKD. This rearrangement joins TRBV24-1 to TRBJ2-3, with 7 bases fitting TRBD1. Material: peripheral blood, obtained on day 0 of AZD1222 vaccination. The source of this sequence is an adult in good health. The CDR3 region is CATSTGADTDTQYF. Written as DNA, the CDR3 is TGTGCCACCAGTACAGGGGCCGACACAGATACGCAGTATTTT.